This is a list of T cell receptor beta chains from one sample in a study of CD8+CD57+ T cells in acquired aplastic anemia. One entry per CDR3 protein results from TCRdb running MiXCR on the reads. In the table there are about 190,000 distinct CDR3 sequences, 64% of which are singletons. Sequenced material: sorted CD4+, CD8+, or CD8+CD57+ T cells (not recorded which) from PBMCs. Receptors were obtained from a human donor with severe aplastic anemia or a healthy control (not recorded which). CDR3s include the opening cysteine and the closing phenylalanine or tryptophan. Expanded clones are given a class, and other clones once, few, many or no size at all.

13,TRBV29-1,TRBJ1-1,.,CSVGVGPGGEAFF
15,TRBV2,TRBJ2-3,.,CASKKGGAGADTQYF
15,TRBV10-2,TRBJ1-5,.,CASSERNQGAQPQHF
15,TRBV28,TRBJ2-1,few,CASSPPGQGVNEQFF
13,TRBV6-6,TRBJ1-1,few,CASSTPGVGEAFF
14,TRBV19,TRBJ1-2,few,CASSIRGDDYGYTF
12,TRBV29-1,TRBJ1-2,.,CSVEAMYYGYTF
15,TRBV7-9,TRBJ2-7,few,CASSSDGGPSYEQYF
15,TRBV7-9,TRBJ2-7,few,CASSSRQTHAYEQYF
15,TRBV11-3,TRBJ1-6,.,CASSLEERGGSPLHF